A single T cell receptor (beta chain) is shown here with its context. The repertoire was sequenced with immunoSEQ multiplex PCR; TCRdb's copy has only in-frame clones and lacks some. The repertoire holds approximately 69,000 clones, more than 80% seen once, with approximately 2% in the top ten. This sample stems from a study of T cell changes during pregnancy in multiple sclerosis. V lost 5 bases to trimming and J lost 10 bases, with 12 bases between them. The CDR3 is made up of 13 amino acids. Germline V gives CDR1 MDHEN, CDR2 SYDVKM. This chain connects TRBV28 to TRBJ1-6, with D unresolved. This sequence was found in a female donor in good health, enrolled as a control in a pregnancy study. The material sequenced was peripheral blood, taken in the second trimester of pregnancy. The chain's CDR3 is CASSPYGESPLHF. In DNA, the CDR3 is TGTGCCAGCAGTCCGTACGGGGAGTCACCCCTCCACTTT.